The sequence of this T cell receptor beta chain was determined in a study of cytomegalovirus exposure and HLA in healthy donors (dated by TCRdb to the late 2010s). Study-wide context: The 650 to 800 repertoires of the first cohort and the 120 validation repertoires were produced on the same platform, according to a later analysis. The study was designed to test whether signatures of past pathogen exposure could be identified by cataloging public T cell receptors. High-throughput TCR immunosequencing, statistical association of individual TCRs with disease status, and machine learning were combined to predict cytomegalovirus infection status. Along with the approximately 670-subject first cohort, a separate validation cohort of 120 different subjects was used.

Receptor libraries were prepared by the immunoSEQ multiplex PCR assay. From the authors' description of their analysis: A statistical classification framework was developed to diagnose cytomegalovirus status using the catalog of TCR beta chain sequences. Not all clones reach the TCRdb copy of this immuneACCESS table, which keeps in-frame sequences only. Checked studies attribute under half of the gap to unresolved V genes and leave the rest unexplained. V and J calls and clone size are those listed in that table; D and trimming were worked out from the DNA. This sample holds about 280,000 clones; 88% were observed only once. Together, the top ten hold approximately 0.95% of the sample. What the study reported, not specific to this receptor: Subsequent analysis determined that TCRs grouped into clusters in the first cohort also showed a tendency toward co-occurrence across the 130 or so validation repertoires, and 85% to 95% of cluster scores exceeded 0. While some public TCRs were present in many individuals, most TCR sequences turned up only very rarely across donors. The classifier was reported to diagnose cytomegalovirus status with high specificity and sensitivity in both the original and validation cohorts. A later analysis lacked HLA typing for the validation cohort, so it scored co-occurrence in that cohort across all 110 or so repertoires. A few of the identified cytomegalovirus-associated TCR beta chains were confirmed in vitro to be specific for cytomegalovirus antigens. According to the authors, the approach could potentially be generalized to other disease states and immunological phenotypes. The study gave a list of around 170 TCR beta chains associated with cytomegalovirus.

V sheds 6 bases and J sheds 2 bases, leaving 17 bases between their ends. The cysteine opens and the phenylalanine closes a CDR3 of 15 amino acids. Only CDR3 DNA is held: 45 bases, read in frame from base 1. CDR1 SGHAT and CDR2 FQNNGV are derived from the germline V gene. A remark on this clone: It lacks a known antigen. Per-base qualities were not stored, and no clone one base away is much larger.

The donors belonged to the validation cohort of about 130 subjects, which was separate from the roughly 670-subject first cohort. Sequencing was done on a sample of PBMCs. The V gene is TRBV11-2 and the J gene is TRBJ2-7; TRBD1 is perhaps the D gene, given 6 matching bases. This sequence originates from a woman aged 18-29 years in good health and CMV-seronegative. The CDR3 region has the sequence CASRSSGQSTYEQYF. The sequenced DNA: TGTGCCAGCAGGTCGAGCGGACAGAGTACCTACGAGCAGTACTTC.